Each of the 7 T cell receptor beta chains below was sequenced from the same sample in a study of cytomegalovirus exposure and HLA in healthy donors. With 60 Vbeta and 13 Jbeta primers, the PCR was carried out. TCRdb's copy holds only in-frame clones and misses some; the assay was immunoSEQ multiplex PCR. The table lists fewer than 250,000 clones, roughly 84% of them singletons, with under 0.85% in the top ten. The sequencing sample was made of PBMCs. The receptor source for this set is a boy between 2 and 15 years old in good health and CMV-seronegative.

The chain combines TRBV4-1 with TRBJ2-7; TRBD2 is a possible D gene (5 bases). The V and J ends lost 0 bases and 2 bases respectively, with 14 bases between them. The CDR3 has 16 amino acids. Germline CDR1 MGHRA, CDR2 YSYEKL. The DNA for the CDR3 is TGCGCCAGCAGCCAAGATCGGGGTCCATATGCCTACGAGCAGTACTTC. It translates to CASSQDRGPYAYEQYF.

The genes are TRBV5-1 and TRBJ1-2; TRBD1 aligns across 7 bases. The germline gives CDR1 SGHRS, CDR2 YFSETQ. This CDR3 comprises 13 residues. V lost 6 bases and J lost 3; bases outside the gene matches: 5. The CDR3 nucleotides are TGCGCCAGCAAGACCGGGACAGACTATGGCTACACCTTC. Its translation is CASKTGTDYGYTF.

J is TRBJ2-1 and V is TRBV9; D gene ambiguous. Germline assignment: CDR1 SGDLS and CDR2 YYNGEE. CDR3 length: 12 residues. V was clipped by 3 bases and J by 4 bases, with 5 bases between them. For the CDR3, the DNA is TGTGCCAGCAGCGCACAGTACAATGAGCAGTTCTTC. Translated, it gives CASSAQYNEQFF.

In this sample, this clone turned up a few times. The chain uses TRBV27 and TRBJ2-7, with D possibly being TRBD1 (5 bases). Per germline, CDR1 MNHEY and CDR2 SMNVEV (reference sequence). Trimming shortened V by 6 bases and J by 2 bases, and 11 bases separated the two germline ends. The CDR3 covers 13 residues. This chain's CDR3 is CASRPEGAYEQYF. As DNA, the CDR3 is TGTGCCAGCAGACCTGAAGGGGCCTACGAGCAGTACTTC.

V and J are TRBV2 and TRBJ2-2; 9 nucleotides line up with TRBD2. The CDR3 consists of 15 residues. Unmatched junction bases numbered 6, after V lost 4 bases and J lost 6 bases. Germline V gene data show CDR1 as SNHLY and CDR2 as FYNNEI. The CDR3 bases are TGTGCCAGCAGTGTTCTGGCTAGCGGGGCCGGGGAGCTGTTTTTT. Translated, it gives CASSVLASGAGELFF.

The chain links TRBV4-1 to TRBJ2-7; 9 nucleotides align to TRBD1. The CDR3 has 15 residues. The ends lost 0 bases at V and 7 bases at J; junction bases unmatched: 7. Germline loops: CDR1 MGHRA, CDR2 YSYEKL. The CDR3 DNA follows: TGCGCCAGCAGCCAAGATGGACAGGGGATAGGGGAGCAGTACTTC. It is translated as CASSQDGQGIGEQYF.

CDR3 in amino acids: CASSRGLAGGPTVNEQFF. The CDR3 coding sequence is TGCGCCAGCAGCCGAGGACTAGCGGGAGGGCCTACGGTAAATGAGCAGTTCTTC. The chain couples TRBV4-1 to TRBJ2-1; 15 bases agree with TRBD2. J was trimmed by 7 bases and V by 4 bases; bases with no gene match: 11. Germline V lookup: CDR1 MGHRA, CDR2 YSYEKL. The CDR3 runs to 18 residues.